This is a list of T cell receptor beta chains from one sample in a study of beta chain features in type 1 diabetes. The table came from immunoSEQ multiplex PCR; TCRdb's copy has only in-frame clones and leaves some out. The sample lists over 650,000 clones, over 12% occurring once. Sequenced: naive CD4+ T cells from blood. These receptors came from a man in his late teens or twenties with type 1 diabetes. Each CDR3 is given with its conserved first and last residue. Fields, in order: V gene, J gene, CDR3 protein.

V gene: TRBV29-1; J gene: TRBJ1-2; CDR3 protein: CSVGYQGAGYTF
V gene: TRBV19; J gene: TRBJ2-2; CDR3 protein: CASSIWAGELFF
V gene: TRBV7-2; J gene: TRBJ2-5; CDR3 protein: CASSFRTGRVVETQYF
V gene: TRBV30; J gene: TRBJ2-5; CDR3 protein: CAWSGLAGDQETQYF
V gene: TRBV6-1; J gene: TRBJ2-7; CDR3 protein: CASSERTGGPYEQYF
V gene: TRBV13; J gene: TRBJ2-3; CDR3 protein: CASSLSPREIDTQYF
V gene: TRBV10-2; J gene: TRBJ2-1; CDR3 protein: CASSEYVGADEQFF
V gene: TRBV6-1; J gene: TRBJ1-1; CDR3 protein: CASSVKGGTEAFF
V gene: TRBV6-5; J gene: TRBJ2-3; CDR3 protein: CASSYRDRDTQYF
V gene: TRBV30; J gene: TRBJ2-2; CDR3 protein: CAWSRTGGSGELFF